These 16 T cell receptor beta chains originate from one sample sequenced in a study of blood T cells in healthy people across ages. Through a sample-barcoded 5' primer and a J-beta primer mix, a second PCR was run for roughly 7 to 12 cycles. TCRdb independently ran MiXCR on the 5' RACE reads; one entry per CDR3 protein. The sample records fewer than 900,000 distinct CDR3 sequences, roughly two fifths being singletons. The sample comprised blood. Receptors were obtained from a woman aged 60-70 years in good health.

This clonotype appeared a few times. The chain carries TRBV7-9 and TRBJ1-1, with 7 positions matching TRBD1. This CDR3 spans 16 amino acids. Germline V CDR1 and CDR2: SEHNR, FQNEAQ (reference sequence). V shed 1 base and J 0 bases; nucleotides not matched to a gene: 5. The CDR3 DNA reads as TGTGCCAGCAGCTTAGTCAGGGGGGTGATGAACACTGAAGCTTTCTTT. Amino acid sequence: CASSLVRGVMNTEAFF.

The table lists this clonotype with a few counts. The chain has TRBV6-2 or TRBV6-3 and TRBJ2-5; 10 nucleotides agree with TRBD2. The V gene's germline CDR1 is MNHEY and CDR2 SVGEGT. Germline trimming cut 4 bases from V and 2 bases from J; bases unmatched to any gene: 7. The CDR3 has 16 residues. In DNA form, the CDR3 reads TGTGCCAGCAGTTCCTATCGGACTAGCGGACAAGAGACCCAGTACTTC. This translates into CASSSYRTSGQETQYF.

This clonotype appeared a few times. Here the CDR3 DNA reads TGCAGTGCTAGAGTTGGCGGTGGCTACACCTTC. It encodes CSARVGGGYTF. V gene TRBV20-1 combines with J gene TRBJ1-2; D not resolved. Trimming removed 1 base at V and 7 bases at J, with 7 bases between. Germline CDR1 DFQATT, CDR2 SNEGSKA (reference sequence). This CDR3 has 11 residues.

There are many counts of this clonotype. This chain joins TRBV20-1 and TRBJ2-5, with D possibly being TRBD2 (5 bases). The CDR3 has 16 amino acids. Germline-derived CDR1 and CDR2 are DFQATT and SNEGSKA (reference sequence). V was cut by 0 bases and J by 2 bases, with 16 bases left in between. The CDR3 coding sequence is TGCAGTGCTAGAGATTCGGCTAGCAGAAATCAAGAGACCCAGTACTTC. It codes for CSARDSASRNQETQYF.

This clonotype was counted only a few times. The genes are TRBV3-1 and TRBJ2-3; 9 nucleotides line up with TRBD2. CDR1 LGHDT and CDR2 YNNKEL come from the germline V gene (reference sequence). V was pared by 3 bases and J by 4 bases, with 8 bases of the junction left unmatched. This CDR3 contains 16 residues. CDR3 region: CASSHAASGISDTQYF. The CDR3 DNA reads TGTGCCAGCAGCCACGCGGCTAGCGGGATCTCAGATACGCAGTATTTT.

The rearrangement links TRBV29-1 to TRBJ1-2, with TRBD1 identical over 9 bases. From germline, CDR1 is SQVTM and CDR2 ANQGSEA. V lost 7 bases and J lost 4; bases outside the gene matches: 4. The CDR3 length is 12 residues. CDR3 DNA: TGCAGCGACCAGGACAGGGGCTATGGCTACACCTTC. Protein sequence: CSDQDRGYGYTF.

There are a few counts of this clonotype. Germline and junction disagree at one end, which may indicate a read error. The chain couples TRBV9 to TRBJ1-4; weak D call: TRBD1 (5 bases). This CDR3 spans 15 amino acids. Germline V gives CDR1 SGDLS, CDR2 YYNGEE. The CDR3 bases are TGTGCCAGCAGTGTAGTTGGGGGAACTAATGAAAAACTGTTTTTT. It codes for CASSVVGGTNEKLFF.

The rearrangement joins TRBV29-1 to TRBJ2-1; TRBD2 is a possible D gene (6 bases). V was cut by 6 bases and J by 0 bases, with 12 bases left in between. Germline lookup yields CDR1 SQVTM and CDR2 ANQGSEA. This CDR3 region has 14 residues. CDR3 protein: CSVGGTSSYNEQFF. The CDR3 DNA reads as TGCAGCGTGGGCGGGACCAGCTCCTACAATGAGCAGTTCTTC.

This clonotype was picked up a small number of times. The V and J genes are TRBV20-1 and TRBJ1-4; 7 bases map to TRBD1. The germline V gene encodes CDR1 DFQATT and CDR2 SNEGSKA (reference sequence). The CDR3 covers 15 residues. The V segment lost 6 bases and the J segment 3 bases; nucleotides outside the gene matches: 10. Here the CDR3 DNA reads TGCAGTGCGGGCCAGACAGGGTGGGCTAATGAAAAACTGTTTTTT. Amino acid sequence: CSAGQTGWANEKLFF.

Concerning this clonotype: A read error may explain this, as a much larger clone is one base away. This sequence joins TRBV28 and TRBJ2-1, with D perhaps matching TRBD2 (6 bases). Near its end, the DNA agrees better with TRBJ2-7, so the J call may be wrong. The CDR3 runs 15 residues. Looked up from germline, CDR1 is MDHEN and CDR2 is SYDVKM. The CDR3 protein is CASSFLREPYNEQYF. The DNA of the CDR3 is TGTGCCAGCAGTTTTCTTCGGGAGCCTTACAATGAGCAGTACTTC.

The chain uses TRBV27 and TRBJ1-1; unclear D gene. V gave up 1 base and J gave up 11 bases, with 14 bases separating them. The CDR3 contains 13 residues. Germline CDR1 MNHEY, CDR2 SMNVEV (reference sequence). The DNA for the CDR3 is TGTGCCAGCAGTTTATTAGGAGCTCCTTCGGCTTTCTTT. Amino acid sequence: CASSLLGAPSAFF.

This chain uses TRBV20-1 with TRBJ2-3, with 10 bases that match TRBD1. J gave up 0 bases and V 5 bases, and 5 bases lay outside the gene matches. CDR1 and CDR2 from the germline V gene are DFQATT and SNEGSKA (reference sequence). The CDR3 runs 15 residues. The CDR3 protein is CSAARGQGSTDTQYF. The DNA for the CDR3 is TGCAGTGCTGCAAGGGGACAGGGGAGCACAGATACGCAGTATTTT.

A note on this clonotype: A read error may produce the germline difference seen at one junction end. The chain employs TRBV11-1 and TRBJ2-6; the D is unclear. This CDR3 is 15 amino acids long. Germline assignment: CDR1 SGHAT and CDR2 FQDESV (reference sequence). For the CDR3, the DNA is TGTGCCAGCGGCTTCGCGGACTCTGGGGCCAACGTCCTGACTTTC. It is translated as CASGFADSGANVLTF.

The table lists this clonotype with a few counts. V and J are TRBV4-2 and TRBJ1-2; D may be TRBD1 (6 bases). The germline V gene has CDR1 LGHNA and CDR2 YNFKEQ. This CDR3 contains 14 residues. The V and J ends lost 3 bases and 8 bases respectively, with 16 bases between them. The CDR3 region is CASSQGQGEGGYTF. In nucleotides, the CDR3 is TGTGCCAGCAGCCAGGGACAAGGGGAAGGGGGCTACACCTTC.

The sample holds a few counts of this clonotype. J is TRBJ1-2 and V is TRBV27; TRBD1 matches 7 bases. CDR3 size: 14 residues. The V segment lost 6 bases and the J segment 2 bases; nucleotides outside the gene matches: 6. CDR1 and CDR2 (germline): MNHEY, SMNVEV (reference sequence). CDR3 sequence: CASSTPGQNYGYTF. The CDR3, as DNA: TGTGCCAGCAGCACTCCGGGACAGAACTATGGCTACACCTTC.

The V and J genes are TRBV27 and TRBJ2-7; D may be TRBD2 (5 bases). This CDR3 is built from 14 residues. Germline CDR1 MNHEY, CDR2 SMNVEV (reference sequence). V gave up 5 bases and J gave up 2 bases, with 13 bases separating them. The CDR3 loop is CASSPPWRTYEQYF. The DNA of the CDR3 is TGTGCCAGCAGTCCCCCATGGAGGACCTACGAGCAGTACTTC.